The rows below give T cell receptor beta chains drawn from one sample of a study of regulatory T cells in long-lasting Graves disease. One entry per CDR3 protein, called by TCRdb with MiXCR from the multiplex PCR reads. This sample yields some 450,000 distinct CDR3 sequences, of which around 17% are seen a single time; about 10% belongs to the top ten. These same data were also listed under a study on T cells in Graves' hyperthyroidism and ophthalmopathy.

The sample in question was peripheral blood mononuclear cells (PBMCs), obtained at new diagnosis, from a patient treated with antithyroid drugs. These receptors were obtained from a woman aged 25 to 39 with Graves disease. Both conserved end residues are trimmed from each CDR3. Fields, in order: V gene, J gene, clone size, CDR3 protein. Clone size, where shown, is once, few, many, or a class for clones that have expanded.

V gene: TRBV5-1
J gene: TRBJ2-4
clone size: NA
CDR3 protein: ASSLAPRGGVTKNIQY

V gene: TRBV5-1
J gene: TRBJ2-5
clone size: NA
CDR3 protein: ASSSGCGQGWTRKG

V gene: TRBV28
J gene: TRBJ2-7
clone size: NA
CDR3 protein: ASSFAGANEQH

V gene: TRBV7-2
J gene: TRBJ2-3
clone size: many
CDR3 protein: ASSIVREAGGSTDTQY

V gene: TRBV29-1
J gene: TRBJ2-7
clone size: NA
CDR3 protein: SALPTDSYEQY

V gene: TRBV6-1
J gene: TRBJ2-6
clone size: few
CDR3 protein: ASSNARETVLT

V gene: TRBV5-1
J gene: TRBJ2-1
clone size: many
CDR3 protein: ASSLPSGRSYNEQF

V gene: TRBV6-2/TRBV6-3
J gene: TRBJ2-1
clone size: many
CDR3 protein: ASSTTSGRGYEQF

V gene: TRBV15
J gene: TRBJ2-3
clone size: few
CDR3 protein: ATSRDDRAGDTQY

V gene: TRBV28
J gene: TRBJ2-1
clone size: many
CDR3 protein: AVLSRGHNEQF

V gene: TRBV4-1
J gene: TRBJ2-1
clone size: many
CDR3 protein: ASSQSSNEQF

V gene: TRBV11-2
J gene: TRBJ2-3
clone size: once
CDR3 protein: ASTTDTDTQY

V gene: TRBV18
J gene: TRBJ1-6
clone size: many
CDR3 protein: ASSPLGRQRNSPLH

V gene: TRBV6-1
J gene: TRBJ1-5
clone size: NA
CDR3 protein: ASQGRGNQPQH

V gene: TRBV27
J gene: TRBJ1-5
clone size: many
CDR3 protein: ASSLWSGERGQPQH

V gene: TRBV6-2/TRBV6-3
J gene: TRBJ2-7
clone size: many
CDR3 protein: ASSSQGTYEQY

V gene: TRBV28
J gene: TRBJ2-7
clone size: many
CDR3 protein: ASTTGAEFPYEQY

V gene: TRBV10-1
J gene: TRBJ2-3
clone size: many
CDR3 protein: ASSAGQTYTDTQY

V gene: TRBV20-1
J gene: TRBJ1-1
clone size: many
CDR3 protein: SARSPWGANTEAF

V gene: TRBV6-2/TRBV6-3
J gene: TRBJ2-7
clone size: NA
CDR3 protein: ASSYLSGQDYEQY

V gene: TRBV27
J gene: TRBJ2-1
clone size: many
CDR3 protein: ASSLSSSGIPWYNEQF

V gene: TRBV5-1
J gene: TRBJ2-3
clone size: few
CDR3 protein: ASSLSTSRTDTQY

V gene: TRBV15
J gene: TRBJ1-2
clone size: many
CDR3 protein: ATSRGWTLHGYT

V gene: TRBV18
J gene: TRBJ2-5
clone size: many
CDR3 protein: ASSPQGGRETQY

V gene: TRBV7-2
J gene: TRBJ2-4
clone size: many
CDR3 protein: ASSLGPWNIQY

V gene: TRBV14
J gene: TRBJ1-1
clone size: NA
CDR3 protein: ASSQLDGMNTEAF

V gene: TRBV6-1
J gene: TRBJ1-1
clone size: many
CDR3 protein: ASSSGGADTEAF

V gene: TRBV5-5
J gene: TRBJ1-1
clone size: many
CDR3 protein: ASSLAGGAVGTEAF

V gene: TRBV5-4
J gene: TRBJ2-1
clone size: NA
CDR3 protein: ASSYPGLASRLDNEQF

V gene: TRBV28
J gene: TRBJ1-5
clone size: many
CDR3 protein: ASSLLGGRGRNQPQH

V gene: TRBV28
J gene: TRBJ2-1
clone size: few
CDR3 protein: ASTKRVALEDNEQF

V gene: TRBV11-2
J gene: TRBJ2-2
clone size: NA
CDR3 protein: ASSKGDRVSAGELF

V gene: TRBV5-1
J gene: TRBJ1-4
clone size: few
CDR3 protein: ASSFGGDEKLF

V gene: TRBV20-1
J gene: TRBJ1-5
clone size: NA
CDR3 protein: SAALRARQSSLYNQPQH

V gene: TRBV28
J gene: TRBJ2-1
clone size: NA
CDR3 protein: ASSDFGQSSYNEQF

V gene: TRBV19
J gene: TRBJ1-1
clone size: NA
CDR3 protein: ASSTFSTANTEAF

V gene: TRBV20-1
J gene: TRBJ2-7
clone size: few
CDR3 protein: SARVESSYEQY

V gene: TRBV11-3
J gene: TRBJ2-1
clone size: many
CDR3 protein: ASSLGGLAGAPGEQF

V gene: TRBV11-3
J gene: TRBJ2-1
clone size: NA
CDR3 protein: ASSQGRQGYNEQF

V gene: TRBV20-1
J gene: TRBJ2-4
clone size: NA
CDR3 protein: SAPALAGGGVQY

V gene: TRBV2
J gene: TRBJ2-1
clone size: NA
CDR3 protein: ASRPDRSSYNEQF

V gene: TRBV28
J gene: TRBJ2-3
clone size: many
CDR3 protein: ASTLGRRASTDTQY

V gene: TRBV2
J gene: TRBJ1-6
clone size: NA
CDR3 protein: ASSLSGTGDPPGTPLH

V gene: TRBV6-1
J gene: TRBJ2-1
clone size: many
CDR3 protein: ASSPAGAFEQF

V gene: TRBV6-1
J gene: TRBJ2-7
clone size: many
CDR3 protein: ASRRGGILYEQY

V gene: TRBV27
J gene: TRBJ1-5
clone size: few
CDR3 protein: ASSRQQYQPQH

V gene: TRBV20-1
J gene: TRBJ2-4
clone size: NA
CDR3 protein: SARNPGGSGNIQY

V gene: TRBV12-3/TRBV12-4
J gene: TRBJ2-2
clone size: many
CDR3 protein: ASSRGTGANTGELF

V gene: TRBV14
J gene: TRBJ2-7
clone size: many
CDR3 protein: ASSQGSARDYEQY

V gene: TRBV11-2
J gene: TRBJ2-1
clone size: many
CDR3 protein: ASSLGRAEQF